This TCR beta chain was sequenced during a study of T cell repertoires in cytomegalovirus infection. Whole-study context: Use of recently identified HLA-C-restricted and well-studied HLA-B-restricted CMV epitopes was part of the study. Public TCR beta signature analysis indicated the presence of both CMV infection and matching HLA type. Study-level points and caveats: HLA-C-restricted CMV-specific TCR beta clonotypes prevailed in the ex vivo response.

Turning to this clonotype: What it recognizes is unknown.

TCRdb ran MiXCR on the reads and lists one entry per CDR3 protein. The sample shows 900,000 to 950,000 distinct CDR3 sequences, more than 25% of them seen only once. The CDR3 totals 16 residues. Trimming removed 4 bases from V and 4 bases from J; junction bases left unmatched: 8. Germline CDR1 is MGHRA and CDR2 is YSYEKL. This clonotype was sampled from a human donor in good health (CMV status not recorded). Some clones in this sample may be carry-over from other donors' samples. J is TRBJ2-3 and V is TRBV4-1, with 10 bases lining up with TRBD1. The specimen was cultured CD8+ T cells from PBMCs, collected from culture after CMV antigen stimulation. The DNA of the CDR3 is TGCGCCAGCAGCCCCCCCGGGACAGGGGACGCAGATACGCAGTATTTT. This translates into CASSPPGTGDADTQYF.